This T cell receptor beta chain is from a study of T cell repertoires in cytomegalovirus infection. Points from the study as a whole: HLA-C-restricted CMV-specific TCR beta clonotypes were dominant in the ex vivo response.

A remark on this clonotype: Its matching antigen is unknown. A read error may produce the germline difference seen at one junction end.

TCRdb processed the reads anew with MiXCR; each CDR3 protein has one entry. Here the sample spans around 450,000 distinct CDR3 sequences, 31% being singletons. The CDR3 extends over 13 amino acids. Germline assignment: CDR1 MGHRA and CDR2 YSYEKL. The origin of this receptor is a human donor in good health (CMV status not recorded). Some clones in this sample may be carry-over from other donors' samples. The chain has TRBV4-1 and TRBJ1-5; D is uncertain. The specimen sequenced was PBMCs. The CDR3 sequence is CAGSPGTNQPQHF. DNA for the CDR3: TGCGCCGGCAGCCCCGGTACCAATCAGCCCCAGCATTTT.